The rows below give T cell receptor beta chains drawn from one sample of a study of long-term antiretroviral therapy in people with HIV. Here immunoSEQ multiplex PCR was the method, and the copy in TCRdb shows in-frame clones only, minus some. The data show roughly 30,000 clones, 85% seen once. The material sequenced was unsorted PBMCs, taken 4.8 years after starting antiretroviral therapy. These receptors all come from a middle-aged man with HIV. Each CDR3 is given with its conserved first and last residue. The D gene is left open where the match is weak. The size field is filled for only some rows; it gives once, few, many or a size class.

TRBV27,TRBJ1-5,few,-,14,TGTGCCAGCAGTCTCGCCGGAAGCAATCAGCCCCAGCATTTT,CASSLAGSNQPQHF
TRBV7-9,TRBJ2-6,-,-,14,TGTGCCAGCTTGCAAGTCTCTGGGGCCAACGTCCTGACTTTC,CASLQVSGANVLTF
TRBV18,TRBJ2-1,-,TRBD1,16,TGTGCCAGCTCACCTTCGGGACAGGTGAATAGCAATGAGCAGTTCTTC,CASSPSGQVNSNEQFF
TRBV6-5,TRBJ2-1,once,-,11,TGTGCCAGCAGTTACGGGAATGAGCAGTTCTTC,CASSYGNEQFF
TRBV7-8,TRBJ2-2,once,-,18,TGTGCCAGCAGCTTAGATCTTTTGGGCAGGGTTGGTACCGGGGAGCTGTTTTTT,CASSLDLLGRVGTGELFF
TRBV10-3,TRBJ2-2,-,TRBD2,17,TGTGCCATCAGCGGGGGTGGGAGCGGGACTAACACCGGGGAGCTGTTTTTT,CAISGGGSGTNTGELFF
TRBV7-9,TRBJ2-7,-,-,14,TGTGCCAGCAGCCTCGGGAGTCAATCCCACGAGCAGTACTTC,CASSLGSQSHEQYF
TRBV2,TRBJ2-1,once,-,11,TGTGCCAGCAGTGACCGGGCTGAGCAGTTCTTC,CASSDRAEQFF
TRBV13,TRBJ2-5,-,-,14,TGTGCCAGCAGCTTAGGAAGGGGCCTGGAGACCCAGTACTTC,CASSLGRGLETQYF
TRBV6-5,TRBJ2-3,-,-,13,TGTGCCAGCGGGAGCAGGAGCACAGATACGCAGTATTTT,CASGSRSTDTQYF
TRBV21-1,TRBJ2-1,-,-,17,TGTGCCAGCAGCAAAGGAAGAGACAGTTGCTCCTACAATGAGCAGTTCTTC,CASSKGRDSCSYNEQFF
TRBV2,TRBJ1-1,-,TRBD1,18,TGTGCCAGCAGTTATGGCTCAGGGGGCGGAGGAATTCTAACTGAAGCTTTCTTT,CASSYGSGGGGILTEAFF
TRBV18,TRBJ1-4,-,-,19,TGTGCCAGCTCTCTCGGGCGGGTTTCATCGACCGCAACTAATGAAAAACTGTTTTTT,CASSLGRVSSTATNEKLFF
TRBV2,TRBJ1-5,-,-,14,TGTGCCAGCATGCCCGCAGTCCAGAATCAGCCCCAGCATTTT,CASMPAVQNQPQHF
TRBV6-1,TRBJ2-1,once,TRBD2,15,TGTGCCAGCCAGTGGGAGGCTAGCGGCTACAATGAGCAGTTCTTC,CASQWEASGYNEQFF
TRBV27,TRBJ2-3,-,-,16,TGTGCCAGCAGTCTGTGGCCGGGAATACTAGATCATACGCAGTATTTT,CASSLWPGILDHTQYF
TRBV25-1,TRBJ1-6,few,-,12,TGTGCCAGCAGTGGGTTGAATTCACCCCTCCACTTT,CASSGLNSPLHF
TRBV5-1,TRBJ1-1,-,-,15,TGCGCCAGCAGCCCAGACCCGAGGATGAACACTGAAGCTTTCTTT,CASSPDPRMNTEAFF
TRBV7-9,TRBJ1-1,-,TRBD1,14,TGTGCCAGCAGCACCCGGACAGGGGGCGCTGAAGCTTTCTTT,CASSTRTGGAEAFF
TRBV7-2,TRBJ2-7,once,-,11,TGTGCCAGCACAGGGGCCTACGAGCAGTACTTC,CASTGAYEQYF
TRBV4-1,TRBJ1-2,-,-,15,TGCGCCAGCAGCCAGGAGGAGGGACGGATCCATGGCTACACCTTC,CASSQEEGRIHGYTF
TRBV4-1,TRBJ2-7,-,-,14,TGCGCCAGCAGCCAAGTACCGAGGAGTGGTGAGCAGTACTTC,CASSQVPRSGEQYF
TRBV4-1,TRBJ1-3,-,TRBD1,16,TGCGCCAGCAGCCAAGCGGTCAGGGGGCCGGGAAACACCATATATTTT,CASSQAVRGPGNTIYF
TRBV7-2,TRBJ1-5,-,-,14,TGTGCCAGCAGCCTAGGTTGGGTTAATCAGCCCCAGCATTTT,CASSLGWVNQPQHF
TRBV18,TRBJ1-5,-,-,16,TGTGCCAGCTCAGGATTGACAGAAGGGAGCAATCAGCCCCAGCATTTT,CASSGLTEGSNQPQHF
TRBV27,TRBJ2-1,-,TRBD1,14,TGTGCCAGCAGTTCGACAGGGGGCACGCATGAGCAGTTCTTC,CASSSTGGTHEQFF
TRBV11-2,TRBJ2-7,-,-,11,TGTGCCAGCAGCGGTCGTACCAGGCTGTACTTC,CASSGRTRLYF
TRBV4-1,TRBJ2-7,-,-,15,TGCGCCAGCAGCCAAGTGCAGACCACAGGCTACGAGCAGTACTTC,CASSQVQTTGYEQYF
TRBV14,TRBJ2-5,-,TRBD2,16,TGTGCCAGCAGCCAACCTGGACTAGCGGATCAAGAGACCCAGTACTTC,CASSQPGLADQETQYF
TRBV25-1,TRBJ2-7,-,-,14,TGTGCCAGCAGTGAATATAATGGCCATCCCGAGCAGTACTTC,CASSEYNGHPEQYF
TRBV5-1,TRBJ1-5,-,-,13,TGCGCCAGCAGCTTGGGAAACAATCAGCCCCAGCATTTT,CASSLGNNQPQHF
TRBV7-2,TRBJ2-1,-,-,15,TGTGCCAGCAGCTTATCCGGGACTGACTACAATGAGCAGTTCTTC,CASSLSGTDYNEQFF
TRBV7-9,TRBJ2-3,once,TRBD2,16,TGTGCCAGCAGCTTAGGACTAGCGGGAAATCTAGATACGCAGTATTTT,CASSLGLAGNLDTQYF
TRBV11-1,TRBJ1-1,-,TRBD1,14,TGTGCCAGCACCCGACAGGGGGGGAACACTGAAGCTTTCTTT,CASTRQGGNTEAFF
TRBV7-3,TRBJ2-5,-,-,13,TGTGCCAGCAGCTTAGGGGAACGGGAGACCCAGTACTTC,CASSLGERETQYF
TRBV18,TRBJ1-2,few,TRBD1,14,TGTGCCAGCTCAACGGGACAGGGTGATCGCGGCTACACCTTC,CASSTGQGDRGYTF
TRBV4-2,TRBJ1-1,-,TRBD1,15,TGTGCCAGCAGCCAACTGACAGGGGGAAACACTGAAGCTTTCTTT,CASSQLTGGNTEAFF
TRBV27,TRBJ2-5,-,-,11,TGTGCCAGCAGTTTCAGGGAGACCCAGTACTTC,CASSFRETQYF
TRBV5-6,TRBJ1-2,-,-,15,TGTGCCAGCAGTCCAGATCTACGAACTAACTATGGCTACACCTTC,CASSPDLRTNYGYTF
TRBV7-3,TRBJ1-1,-,-,17,TGTGCCAGCAGCTTAAAGGGCGGACGGGTGGGAAACACTGAAGCTTTCTTT,CASSLKGGRVGNTEAFF
TRBV5-1,TRBJ1-2,-,TRBD1,13,TGCGCCAGCAGCCCGGACAGGGCGGGAGGCTACACCTTC,CASSPDRAGGYTF
TRBV7-2,TRBJ1-3,-,-,16,TGTGCCAGCAGTATAGGGCCAAGCGCCTCTGGAAACACCATATATTTT,CASSIGPSASGNTIYF
TRBV18,TRBJ2-7,-,TRBD1,14,TGTGCCAGCTCCCTAGACAGGGGGCTGTACGAGCAGTACTTC,CASSLDRGLYEQYF
TRBV6-5,TRBJ1-1,-,-,13,TGTGCCAGCAGTTACTCGGGAATAACTGAAGCTTTCTTT,CASSYSGITEAFF
TRBV5-1,TRBJ2-1,-,TRBD2,15,TGCGCCAGCGGGAGGGATGAAGCTAGATACAATGAGCAGTTCTTC,CASGRDEARYNEQFF
TRBV7-3,TRBJ1-1,once,-,13,TGTGCCAGCAGCTTAAGGTTGGCAGGGGAAGCTTTCTTT,CASSLRLAGEAFF
TRBV23-1,TRBJ2-7,-,-,15,TGCCCAACACACCTCTGGGCCAGGGACGGCTACGAGCAGTACTTC,CPTHLWARDGYEQYF
TRBV2,TRBJ2-1,-,-,11,TGTGCCAGCAGTGACCCTCTAGTAAAAATCTTC,CASSDPLVKIF
TRBV10-3,TRBJ2-4,-,TRBD2,12,TGTGCCATCGCGGGGGGGTTAAACATTCAGTACTTC,CAIAGGLNIQYF
TRBV7-3,TRBJ1-6,few,-,13,TGTGCCAGCAGCTTAAACGAGCGATCACCCCTCCACTTT,CASSLNERSPLHF
TRBV27,TRBJ1-2,once,-,13,TGTGCCAGCAGGGCGGGGGTTGTCAGTGGCTACACCTTC,CASRAGVVSGYTF
TRBV19,TRBJ1-5,-,-,14,TGTGCCAGTAGGCTGGGAGCCAACAATCAGCTCCAGCATTTT,CASRLGANNQLQHF